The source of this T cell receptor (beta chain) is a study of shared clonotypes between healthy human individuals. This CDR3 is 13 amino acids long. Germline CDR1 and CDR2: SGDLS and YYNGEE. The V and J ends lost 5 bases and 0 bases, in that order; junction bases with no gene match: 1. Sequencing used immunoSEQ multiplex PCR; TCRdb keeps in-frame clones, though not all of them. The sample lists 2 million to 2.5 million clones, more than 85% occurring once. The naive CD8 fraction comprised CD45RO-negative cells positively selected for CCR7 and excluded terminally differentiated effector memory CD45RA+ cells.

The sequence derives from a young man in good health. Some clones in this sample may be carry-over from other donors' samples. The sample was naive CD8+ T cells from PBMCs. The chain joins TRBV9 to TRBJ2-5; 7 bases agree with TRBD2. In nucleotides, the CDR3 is TGTGCCAGCAGGGCGGGGGACCAAGAGACCCAGTACTTC. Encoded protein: CASRAGDQETQYF. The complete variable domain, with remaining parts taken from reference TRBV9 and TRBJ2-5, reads DSGVTQTPKHLITATGQRVTLRCSPRSGDLSVYWYQQSLDQGLQFLIQYYNGEERAKGNILERFSAQQFPDLHSELNLSSLELGDSALYFCASRAGDQETQYFGPGTRLLVL.